This TCR beta chain was obtained from a study of blood T cell repertoires in COVID-19 (dated by TCRdb to 2018 to 2021). Looking at the study overall: Samples covering the acute and convalescent phases of COVID-19 were provided by collaborators in the United States, Italy and Spain. The prospective study material was composed of cDNA or gDNA derived from T cells, B-cell-depleted T cells, or PBMCs. Subjects who had been exposed to COVID-19, were actively infected with it, or had recovered from it provided the deeply sampled blood TCRbeta repertoires that made up the dataset. The repertoires were released in a freely available public database intended as a resource for research on the immune response to SARS-CoV-2. Samples were obtained from the ongoing ImmuneRACE study (first 160 participants) and from over 1,000 subjects provided by 6 global collaborators. A de-identified subject ID, COVID-19 status, age in years and sex were almost always included in the sample metadata. Where HLA class I and class II types were available, the types were taken from metadata supplied by the sample provider, not from assay-based typing.

TCRbeta CDR3 regions were amplified from genomic DNA using the immunoSEQ Assay, a bias-controlled multiplex PCR. In the original analysis: The number of nucleated cells in each sample was estimated by amplification of reference gene primers within the assay. Sequence reads were collapsed and filtered to measure the absolute abundance of every unique TCRbeta CDR3 rearrangement. For each sample, productive Simpson clonality was calculated as the square root of Simpson's diversity index across productive rearrangements. The table was pulled from immuneACCESS by TCRdb, which kept in-frame rearrangements only. Such tables lose some clones; where checked, under half of the loss comes from unresolved V genes, and the rest has no known cause. V and J calls and clone size come straight from that table; D and trimming were deduced from the DNA. For this sample the table gives some 180,000 clones, of which 60% to 80% were detected only once. The biggest ten clones account for 14% of the sample.

The germline V gene gives CDR1 as SNHLY and CDR2 as FYNNEI. Counted from cysteine to phenylalanine, this CDR3 has 17 amino acids. The read is trimmed to its CDR3 DNA, 51 bases read in frame from base 1. V is shortened by 7 bases, J by 2 bases, and the region joining them spans 20 bases. Details on this clone: Its binding antigen is unknown. Per-nucleotide qualities are absent, and no much larger clonotype sits a single base away.

Participants in the prospective study were aged about 18 to 90 years, lived in about two dozen United States geographic areas, and enrolled through a virtual design. To assign participants to cohorts, the prospective study relied on clinical history that participants themselves reported in a screening survey and a study questionnaire. Exposed participants were defined as having been in contact with someone with a PCR-confirmed or clinician-diagnosed COVID-19 case within 2 weeks of study entry. In the prospective study, whole blood, serum and a nasopharyngeal or oropharyngeal swab were collected from each participant by mobile phlebotomists. Additional blood draws and questionnaires over a 2-month period could optionally be provided by prospective study participants. Before DNA extraction, blood samples from the prospective study were shipped at room temperature or frozen. Paper-wide results and their limitations: How much clinical and demographic metadata was included differed by source and by participant, and the metadata was provided uncurated.

Recombination linked TRBV2 to TRBJ1-4, and possibly TRBD1, on 5 matching bases. This sequence originates from a man aged 55 to 69 who had been exposed to COVID-19. The sequencing sample was made of PBMCs or T cells enriched from blood (not recorded which). The CDR3 is CASNEGSRVRTNEKLFF. At the DNA level, the sequence is TGTGCCAGCAATGAGGGGTCCAGGGTTCGCACTAATGAAAAACTGTTTTTT.